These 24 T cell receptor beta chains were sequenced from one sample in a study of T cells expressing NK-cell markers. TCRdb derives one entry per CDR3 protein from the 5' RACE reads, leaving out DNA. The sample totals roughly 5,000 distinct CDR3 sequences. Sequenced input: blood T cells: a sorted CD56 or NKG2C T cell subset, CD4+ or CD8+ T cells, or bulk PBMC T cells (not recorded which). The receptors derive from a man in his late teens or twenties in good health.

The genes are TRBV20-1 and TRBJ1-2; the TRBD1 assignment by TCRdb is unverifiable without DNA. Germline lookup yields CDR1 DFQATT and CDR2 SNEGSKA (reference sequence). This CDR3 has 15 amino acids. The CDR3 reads CSARDLGQGVHGYTF.

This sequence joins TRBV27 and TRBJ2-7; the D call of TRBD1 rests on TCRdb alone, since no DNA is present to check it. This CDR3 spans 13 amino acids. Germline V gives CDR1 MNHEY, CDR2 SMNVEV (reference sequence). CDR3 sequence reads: CASAPGRGYEQYF.

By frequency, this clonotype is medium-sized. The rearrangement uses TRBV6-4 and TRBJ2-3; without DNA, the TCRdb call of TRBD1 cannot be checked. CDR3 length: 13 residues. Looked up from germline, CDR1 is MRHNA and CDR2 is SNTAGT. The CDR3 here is CASSAGGTDTQYF.

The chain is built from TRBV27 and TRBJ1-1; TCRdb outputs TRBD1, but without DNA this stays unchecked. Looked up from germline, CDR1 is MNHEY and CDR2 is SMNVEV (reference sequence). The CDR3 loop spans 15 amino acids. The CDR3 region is CASSPIPGQDTEAFF.

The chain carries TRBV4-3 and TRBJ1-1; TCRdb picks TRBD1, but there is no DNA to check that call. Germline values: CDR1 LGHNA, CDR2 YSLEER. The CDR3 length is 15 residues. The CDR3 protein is CASSQGGQGTTEAFF.

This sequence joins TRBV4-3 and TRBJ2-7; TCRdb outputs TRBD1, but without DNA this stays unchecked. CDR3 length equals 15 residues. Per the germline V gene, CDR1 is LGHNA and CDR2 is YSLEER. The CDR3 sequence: CASSQSGRERDEQYF.

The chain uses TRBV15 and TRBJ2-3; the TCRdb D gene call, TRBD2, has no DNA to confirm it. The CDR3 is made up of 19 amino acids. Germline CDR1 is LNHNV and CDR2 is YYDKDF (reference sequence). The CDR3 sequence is CATSRGLAGDPILTDTQYF.

CDR3 amino acids: CASSRNADTQYF. This chain links TRBV5-1 with TRBJ2-3. The germline V gene has CDR1 SGHRS and CDR2 YFSETQ. This CDR3 contains 12 residues. The variable domain in full, completed from reference TRBV5-1 and TRBJ2-3, reads KAGVTQTPRYLIKTRGQQVTLSCSPISGHRSVSWYQQTPGQGLQFLFEYFSETQRNKGNFPGRFSGRQFSNSRSEMNVSTLELGDSALYLCASSRNADTQYFGPGTRLTVL.

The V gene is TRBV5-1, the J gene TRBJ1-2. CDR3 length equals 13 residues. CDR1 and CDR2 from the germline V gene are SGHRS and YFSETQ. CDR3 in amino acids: CASSLEQNYGYTF.

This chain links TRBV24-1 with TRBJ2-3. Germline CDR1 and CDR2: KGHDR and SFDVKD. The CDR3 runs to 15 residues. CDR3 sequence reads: CATSDLIGGTDTQYF.

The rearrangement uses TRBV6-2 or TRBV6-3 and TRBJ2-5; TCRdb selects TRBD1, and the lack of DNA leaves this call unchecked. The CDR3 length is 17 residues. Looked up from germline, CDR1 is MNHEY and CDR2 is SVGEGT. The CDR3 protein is CASSQLNRDLYQETQYF.

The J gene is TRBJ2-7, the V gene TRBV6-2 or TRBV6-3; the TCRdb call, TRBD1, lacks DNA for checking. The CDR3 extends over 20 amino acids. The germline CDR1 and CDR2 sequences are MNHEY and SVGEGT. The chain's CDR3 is CASSYRLPGGSSGFAYEQYF.

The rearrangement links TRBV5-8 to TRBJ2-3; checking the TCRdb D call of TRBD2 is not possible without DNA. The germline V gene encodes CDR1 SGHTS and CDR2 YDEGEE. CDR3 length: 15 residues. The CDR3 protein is CASVSGRAGRDTQYF.

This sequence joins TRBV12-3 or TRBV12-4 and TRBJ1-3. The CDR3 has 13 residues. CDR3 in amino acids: CASSLALQDTIYF.

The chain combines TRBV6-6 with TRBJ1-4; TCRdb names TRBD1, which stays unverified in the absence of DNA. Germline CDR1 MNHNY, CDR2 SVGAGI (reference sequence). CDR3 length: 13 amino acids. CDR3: CASSWDEVGKLFF.

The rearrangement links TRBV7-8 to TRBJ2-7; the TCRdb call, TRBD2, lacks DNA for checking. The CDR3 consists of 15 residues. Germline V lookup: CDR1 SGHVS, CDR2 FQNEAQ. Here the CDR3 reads CASSWRVSGSYEQYF.

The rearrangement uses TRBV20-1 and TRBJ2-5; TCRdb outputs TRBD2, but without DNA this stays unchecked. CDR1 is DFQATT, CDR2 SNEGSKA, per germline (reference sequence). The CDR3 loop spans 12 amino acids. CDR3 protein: CSAGQARGAQYF.

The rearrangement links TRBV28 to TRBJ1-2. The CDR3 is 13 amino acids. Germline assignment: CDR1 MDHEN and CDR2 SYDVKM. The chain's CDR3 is CASKQDLVGGYTF.

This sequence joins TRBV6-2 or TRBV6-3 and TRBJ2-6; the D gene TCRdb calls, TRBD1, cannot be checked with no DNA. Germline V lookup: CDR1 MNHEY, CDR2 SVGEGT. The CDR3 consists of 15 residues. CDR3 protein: CASSIGGSGANVLTF.

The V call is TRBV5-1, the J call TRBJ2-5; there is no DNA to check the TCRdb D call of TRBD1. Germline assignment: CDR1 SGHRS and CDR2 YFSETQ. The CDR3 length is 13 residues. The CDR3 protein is CASSGGAQETQYF.

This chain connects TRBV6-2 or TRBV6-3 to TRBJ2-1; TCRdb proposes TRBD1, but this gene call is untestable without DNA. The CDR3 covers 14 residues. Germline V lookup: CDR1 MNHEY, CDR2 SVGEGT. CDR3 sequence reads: CASSGPQGTDEQFF.

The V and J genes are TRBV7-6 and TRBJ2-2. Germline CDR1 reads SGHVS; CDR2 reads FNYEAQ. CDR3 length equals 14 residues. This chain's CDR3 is CASSLFHRSGELFF.

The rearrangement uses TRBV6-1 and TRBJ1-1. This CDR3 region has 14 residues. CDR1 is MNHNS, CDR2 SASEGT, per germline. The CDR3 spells CASSEMAENTEAFF.

The CDR3 sequence is CATSAGGMGQFF. This chain uses TRBV24-1 with TRBJ2-1; without DNA, the TCRdb call of TRBD1 cannot be checked. This CDR3 spans 12 amino acids. Germline loops: CDR1 KGHDR, CDR2 SFDVKD.